A single sample gave rise to the 15 T cell receptor beta chains below, sequenced in a study of regulatory T cells in long-lasting Graves disease. Arm-PCR of CDR3 regions and iRepertoire HTBI primers were used to build TCR beta libraries. Each CDR3 protein gets one entry after TCRdb re-called the multiplex PCR reads with MiXCR. Of fewer than 650,000 distinct CDR3 sequences listed, roughly 15% are singletons. Time point defined: newly diagnosed GD, antithyroid drugs for less than 3 months. The authors made the TCR library using RNA they extracted from PBMCs. This sample also belongs to another study, concerning T cells in Graves' hyperthyroidism and ophthalmopathy.

The specimen was peripheral blood mononuclear cells (PBMCs), collected at new diagnosis, from a patient treated with antithyroid drugs. The receptor set was obtained from a woman under 40 with Graves disease.

This clonotype was recorded many times. V usage is TRBV7-8 and J usage is TRBJ2-1; D uncertain. The germline V and J ends were trimmed by 5 bases and 1 base, with 18 bases remaining between them. Germline loops: CDR1 SGHVS, CDR2 FQNEAQ. The CDR3 extends over 17 amino acids. The CDR3 protein is CASSPREVGWSYNEQFF. The CDR3 DNA sequence: TGTGCCAGCAGCCCCCGTGAGGTAGGATGGTCCTACAATGAGCAGTTCTTC.

This clonotype was detected only a few times. J is TRBJ2-4 and V is TRBV30; D might be TRBD1 (5 bases). CDR1 GTSNPN and CDR2 SVGIG come from the germline V gene (reference sequence). The CDR3 has 14 residues. V was trimmed by 3 bases and J by 2 bases, leaving 11 bases between them. In DNA, the CDR3 is TGTGCCTGGAGCGCCAGGGTAACCAAAAACATTCAGTACTTC. Protein product: CAWSARVTKNIQYF.

The chain couples TRBV24-1 to TRBJ2-2; tentatively, D is TRBD1 or TRBD2 (5 bases each). The V gene lost 4 bases and the J gene lost 4 bases, with 9 bases spanning the gap. CDR1 KGHDR and CDR2 SFDVKD come from the germline V gene. The CDR3 is made up of 14 amino acids. CDR3 sequence reads: CATSEPGTTGELFF. The CDR3 nucleotides read TGTGCCACCAGTGAACCCGGGACCACCGGGGAGCTGTTTTTT.

There are many counts of this clonotype. The rearrangement links TRBV28 to TRBJ2-7; D is possibly TRBD2 (6 bases). The germline V and J ends were trimmed by 7 bases and 5 bases, with 12 bases remaining between them. Germline CDR1 is MDHEN and CDR2 is SYDVKM. This CDR3 comprises 12 residues. The CDR3 DNA reads as TGTGCCAGCAACGAAAGACTAGACGAGCAGTACTTC. Residues: CASNERLDEQYF.

A note on this clonotype: A much larger clone lies one base from this, so it may be a read error. The chain has TRBV28 and TRBJ2-7; maybe TRBD2 (5 bases). The germline V gene has CDR1 MDHEN and CDR2 SYDVKM. V was cut by 7 bases and J by 2 bases, with 12 bases left in between. The CDR3 consists of 13 residues. The CDR3 DNA reads as TGTGCCAGCACATGGAGCGGTACCTACGAGCAGTACTTC. It specifies CASTWSGTYEQYF. The full variable domain, rest sourced from reference TRBV28 and TRBJ2-7, is DVKVTQSSRYLVKRTGEKVFLECVQDMDHENMFWYRQDPGLGLRLIYFSYDVKMKEKGDIPEGYSVSREKKERFSLILESASTNQTSMYLCASTWSGTYEQYFGPGTRLTVT.

The chain uses TRBV13 and TRBJ1-2; no definite D call. The CDR3 runs 17 residues. V was cut by 0 bases and J by 2 bases, with 16 bases left in between. Germline CDR1 and CDR2: PRHDT and FYEKMQ (reference sequence). CDR3 in DNA: TGTGCCAGCAGCTTAGGCCCCTCGCCCGAGCAGAACTATGGCTACACCTTC. Translation gives CASSLGPSPEQNYGYTF. Supplemented by reference TRBV13 and TRBJ1-2, the full variable domain reads AAGVIQSPRHLIKEKRETATLKCYPIPRHDTVYWYQQGPGQDPQFLISFYEKMQSDKGSIPDRFSAQQFSDYHSELNMSSLELGDSALYFCASSLGPSPEQNYGYTFGSGTRLTVV.

This clonotype has at least ten counts. The chain couples TRBV12-3 or TRBV12-4 to TRBJ2-7, with 7 nucleotides matching TRBD1. V shed 5 bases and J 2 bases; nucleotides not matched to a gene: 9. The CDR3 is 15 residues long. CDR3 DNA sequence: TGTGCCAGCAGTCCCCGCGGGCAGGGGGCCTACGAGCAGTACTTC. It codes for CASSPRGQGAYEQYF.

This clonotype was counted ten times or more. The V and J genes are TRBV12-3 or TRBV12-4 and TRBJ2-7; possible D gene TRBD2, 6 bases. CDR3 length: 14 amino acids. Trimming left V 5 bases short and J 4 bases short, with 15 bases between. In DNA form, the CDR3 reads TGTGCCAGCAGTCCATTAGCGGATCCTTACGAGCAGTACTTC. Encoded protein: CASSPLADPYEQYF.

This clonotype showed up many times. This rearrangement joins TRBV12-3 or TRBV12-4 to TRBJ2-7; a possible D gene is TRBD2 (6 bases). The CDR3 totals 14 residues. The V end lost 5 bases, the J end lost 9 bases, and 20 bases lay between the germline ends. The CDR3: CASSLGLILTAQYF. In nucleotides, the CDR3 is TGTGCCAGCAGTCTGGGACTGATCCTAACTGCGCAGTACTTC.

The V call is TRBV7-9, the J call TRBJ2-7, with TRBD2 as a possible D gene (6 bases). This CDR3 comprises 15 residues. Trimming stripped 1 base from V and 5 bases from J, with 15 bases between. CDR1 is SEHNR and CDR2 is FQNEAQ in the germline V gene (reference sequence). For the CDR3, the DNA is TGTGCCAGCAGCTTAGACGGGACTCCTCCCCACGAGCAGTACTTC. This codes for CASSLDGTPPHEQYF.

The genes are TRBV3-1 and TRBJ1-1, with D perhaps TRBD1 (6 bases). This CDR3 contains 14 residues. CDR1 and CDR2 from the germline V gene are LGHDT and YNNKEL (reference sequence). Deletions cut 2 bases from V and 4 bases from J, with 11 bases between. The CDR3 loop is CASSQLRGTTEAFF. The CDR3 DNA sequence: TGTGCCAGCAGCCAACTCAGGGGTACCACTGAAGCTTTCTTT. Full variable domain (missing parts from reference TRBV3-1 and TRBJ1-1): DTAVSQTPKYLVTQMGNDKSIKCEQNLGHDTMYWYKQDSKKFLKIMFSYNNKELIINETVPNRFSPKSPDKAHLNLHINSLELGDSAVYFCASSQLRGTTEAFFGQGTRLTVV.

This clonotype was seen a handful of times. The V gene is TRBV19, the J gene TRBJ1-2; a weak D match, TRBD1 (5 bases). Germline values: CDR1 LNHDA, CDR2 SQIVND (reference sequence). The CDR3 extends over 18 amino acids. The V end was cut by 6 bases, the J end by 6 bases, with 29 bases between. The CDR3 region has the DNA TGTGCCAGTAGGGGCGAGAGGGGACGCAACGATCCTTTAAATGGCTACACCTTC. Its protein is CASRGERGRNDPLNGYTF.

This clonotype was counted at least ten times. This chain uses TRBV28 with TRBJ1-5; maybe TRBD1 (5 bases). Germline V lookup: CDR1 MDHEN, CDR2 SYDVKM. V lost 5 bases and J 7 bases, leaving 18 bases between the germline ends. CDR3 length: 15 residues. DNA of the CDR3: TGTGCCAGCAGTCTGATACAGGAACGTAAACAGCCCCAGCATTTT. Translated: CASSLIQERKQPQHF.

The V gene is TRBV20-1, the J gene TRBJ2-1; possible D gene TRBD1, 5 bases. The germline V gene encodes CDR1 DFQATT and CDR2 SNEGSKA (reference sequence). V was shortened by 0 bases and J by 3 bases, with 12 bases between the two germline ends. The CDR3 covers 15 residues. The CDR3 is CSARDRAGNYNEQFF. The CDR3 region has the DNA TGCAGTGCTAGAGATCGGGCAGGGAACTACAATGAGCAGTTCTTC.

This clonotype was seen a handful of times. The J gene is TRBJ2-7, the V gene TRBV11-2; the match to TRBD2 covers 14 bases. CDR3 length: 20 amino acids. J lost 5 bases, V lost 3 bases, and 18 bases had no gene match. Germline V gives CDR1 SGHAT, CDR2 FQNNGV. The CDR3 here is CASSFSPGLAGVFTMNEQYF. DNA of the CDR3: TGTGCCAGCAGCTTTTCTCCGGGACTAGCGGGAGTATTTACCATGAACGAGCAGTACTTC.